The 26 T cell receptor beta chains below come from one sample, sequenced in a study of cytomegalovirus exposure and HLA in healthy donors (dated by TCRdb to about 2017). The library came from the immunoSEQ multiplex PCR assay. TCRdb's version of the immuneACCESS table is confined to in-frame rearrangements and falls short of the full clone set. An unresolved V gene accounts for under half of the shortfall where checked; the remainder is of unknown origin. The sample table shows under 200,000 clones, and roughly 91% are seen once. The top ten hold 4.2% of the sample. Sample: PBMCs. These TCRs come from a man aged 18 to 30 in good health and CMV-seropositive.

V is TRBV29-1 and J is TRBJ2-2; D might be TRBD2 (6 bases). V lost 4 bases and J 6 bases, leaving 12 bases between the germline ends. Germline values: CDR1 SQVTM, CDR2 ANQGSEA. The CDR3 contains 13 residues. CDR3 in amino acids: CSVALAFPGELFF. The CDR3 coding sequence is TGCAGCGTTGCTCTAGCGTTCCCCGGGGAGCTGTTTTTT.

The chain couples TRBV18 to TRBJ1-3; D is perhaps TRBD1 (5 bases). The V gene lost 2 bases and the J gene lost 2 bases, with 10 bases spanning the gap. The CDR3 runs 15 residues. Germline lookup yields CDR1 KGHSH and CDR2 LQKENI. The CDR3 nucleotides are TGTGCCAGCTCACCAGCTGCAGGGACTGGAAACACCATATATTTT. Translating gives CASSPAAGTGNTIYF.

The chain uses TRBV29-1 and TRBJ2-5; D gene ambiguous. The germline V gene has CDR1 SQVTM and CDR2 ANQGSEA. V lost 4 bases to trimming and J lost 3 bases, with 9 bases between them. This CDR3 has 12 amino acids. The CDR3 bases are TGCAGCGTTGCTCCACGGGAAGAGACCCAGTACTTC. It codes for CSVAPREETQYF.

This clone was seen more than once but under ten times. The chain carries TRBV19 and TRBJ2-7, with 7 bases that match TRBD1. In germline, CDR1 is LNHDA, CDR2 SQIVND (reference sequence). The V segment lost 5 bases and the J segment 4 bases; nucleotides outside the gene matches: 8. The CDR3 loop spans 14 amino acids. The CDR3 protein is CASSAGTALYEQYF. DNA for the CDR3: TGTGCCAGTAGTGCCGGGACAGCTTTATACGAGCAGTACTTC.

This clone was recorded a few times. The V call is TRBV19, the J call TRBJ2-1, with 12 positions matching TRBD2. The CDR3 sequence is 17 residues long. The junction had 10 bases not matched to a gene; V was cut back by 7 bases and J by 3 bases. CDR1 LNHDA and CDR2 SQIVND come from the germline V gene (reference sequence). The CDR3 coding sequence is TGTGCCAGTACCGGGGGTGGACTAGCGGGATACTACAATGAGCAGTTCTTC. Amino acids: CASTGGGLAGYYNEQFF.

The gene calls are TRBV18 and TRBJ2-1; 7 nucleotides agree with TRBD2. This CDR3 has 17 residues. Germline loops: CDR1 KGHSH, CDR2 LQKENI. V trimming: 6 bases; J trimming: 5 bases; junction bases outside the gene matches: 16. CDR3 loop: CASSHSHGLVGNNEQFF. The CDR3 DNA reads as TGTGCCAGCTCGCATTCCCATGGACTAGTCGGGAACAATGAGCAGTTCTTC.

The chain employs TRBV6-5 and TRBJ2-3; D gene ambiguous. The CDR3 has 14 amino acids. Trimming took off 2 bases at V and 5 bases at J, with 11 bases between the two ends. In germline, CDR1 is MNHEY, CDR2 SVGAGI. CDR3 sequence: CASSYASSVDTQYF. As DNA, the CDR3 is TGTGCCAGCAGTTACGCATCGTCGGTAGATACGCAGTATTTT.

V gene TRBV2 combines with J gene TRBJ2-7; perhaps TRBD1 as D (6 bases). The CDR3 has 15 amino acids. Trimming took off 2 bases at V and 1 base at J, with 12 bases between the two ends. Germline V gene data show CDR1 as SNHLY and CDR2 as FYNNEI. CDR3 sequence reads: CASSESWGPSYEQYF. CDR3 in DNA: TGTGCCAGCAGTGAAAGTTGGGGGCCGTCCTACGAGCAGTACTTC. The whole variable domain, remainder taken from reference TRBV2 and TRBJ2-7, is EPEVTQTPSHQVTQMGQEVILRCVPISNHLYFYWYRQILGQKVEFLVSFYNNEISEKSEIFDDQFSVERPDGSNFTLKIRSTKLEDSAMYFCASSESWGPSYEQYFGPGTRLTVT.

The chain couples TRBV9 to TRBJ2-5; D gene unclear. V dropped 2 bases and J dropped 5 bases, with 13 bases sitting between them. The germline gives CDR1 SGDLS, CDR2 YYNGEE. This CDR3 comprises 14 residues. The CDR3 loop reads CASSVSTKWETQYF. Written as DNA, the CDR3 is TGTGCCAGCAGCGTGTCTACCAAATGGGAGACCCAGTACTTC.

The V and J genes are TRBV5-6 and TRBJ2-1; D may be TRBD2 (5 bases). This CDR3 has 14 amino acids. The germline V gene encodes CDR1 SGHDT and CDR2 YYEEEE. V was cut by 3 bases and J by 12 bases, with 19 bases left in between. CDR3 sequence (DNA): TGTGCCAGCAGCTCCCGGGGTAGCAGCCCGGCGCAGTTCTTC. This gives the protein CASSSRGSSPAQFF.

This clone was seen a few times. This rearrangement joins TRBV28 to TRBJ2-1; D perhaps matches TRBD1 (5 bases). This CDR3 region has 13 residues. Germline lookup yields CDR1 MDHEN and CDR2 SYDVKM. V gave up 7 bases and J gave up 0 bases, with 7 bases separating them. The CDR3 sequence: CASKDSSYNEQFF. DNA for the CDR3: TGTGCCAGCAAAGACAGCTCCTACAATGAGCAGTTCTTC.

This clone turned up a few times. The limits of the CDR3 on the DNA are not certain, so only TCRdb's listed CDR3 is given. The chain couples TRBV2 to TRBJ2-1; the DNA was not compared with TRBD2, the D call given in the table. Germline V gene sequence: CDR1 SNHLY, CDR2 FYNNEI. Ends included, the CDR3 has 15 residues. CDR3 residues: CASILGRGGYNEQFF.

The rearrangement links TRBV5-1 to TRBJ2-2; TRBD1 is a possible D gene (6 bases). V lost 3 bases to trimming and J lost 4 bases, with 16 bases between them. This CDR3 contains 16 residues. Germline CDR1 reads SGHRS; CDR2 reads YFSETQ. The CDR3 DNA follows: TGCGCCAGCAGCTACGCACGGGACACCCTCACCGGGGAGCTGTTTTTT. It specifies CASSYARDTLTGELFF.

This chain uses TRBV9 with TRBJ2-5; 12 bases map to TRBD1. CDR3 length: 16 residues. Germline loops: CDR1 SGDLS, CDR2 YYNGEE. Trimming cost V 3 bases and J 4 bases; bases outside gene matches: 7. CDR3: CASSAGTGGAGETQYF. The DNA of the CDR3 is TGTGCCAGCAGCGCCGGGACAGGGGGCGCCGGAGAGACCCAGTACTTC.

This clone has just a few counts. J is TRBJ2-7 and V is TRBV6-4, with a possible D match to TRBD1 (5 bases). The V and J ends lost 6 bases and 0 bases respectively, with 12 bases between them. CDR3 length: 14 amino acids. Germline CDR1 reads MRHNA; CDR2 reads SNTAGT. The CDR3 DNA is TGTGCCAGCAGCCCCCAGGGTGGCTCCTACGAGCAGTACTTC. It codes for CASSPQGGSYEQYF.

The V gene is TRBV28, the J gene TRBJ2-7, with D possibly being TRBD1 (6 bases). Deletions cut 8 bases from V and 2 bases from J, with 13 bases between. CDR1 is MDHEN and CDR2 is SYDVKM in the germline V gene. The CDR3 totals 13 residues. CDR3 sequence reads: CASSLDSTYEQYF. The CDR3 nucleotides read TGTGCCAGCTCCCTGGACAGTACCTACGAGCAGTACTTC. The full variable domain, rest sourced from reference TRBV28 and TRBJ2-7, is DVKVTQSSRYLVKRTGEKVFLECVQDMDHENMFWYRQDPGLGLRLIYFSYDVKMKEKGDIPEGYSVSREKKERFSLILESASTNQTSMYLCASSLDSTYEQYFGPGTRLTVT.

This clone was seen once. The J gene is TRBJ1-1, the V gene TRBV28; the match to TRBD1 covers 8 bases. Trimming cost V 8 bases and J 6 bases; bases outside gene matches: 8. The germline V gene encodes CDR1 MDHEN and CDR2 SYDVKM. The CDR3 contains 13 residues. DNA of the CDR3: TGTGCCAGCCTCGGACAGGGAACGCCTGAAGCTTTCTTT. It codes for CASLGQGTPEAFF.

The chain couples TRBV5-1 to TRBJ1-1; a weak D match, TRBD1 (5 bases). The V end lost 3 bases, the J end lost 1 base, and 13 bases lay between the germline ends. CDR3 length equals 15 residues. Germline lookup yields CDR1 SGHRS and CDR2 YFSETQ. The CDR3 nucleotides are TGCGCCAGCAGCTGGCAGGGTGGTGAGAACACTGAAGCTTTCTTT. This translates into CASSWQGGENTEAFF.

The chain links TRBV2 to TRBJ2-5; 11 positions agree with TRBD1. Germline CDR1 reads SNHLY; CDR2 reads FYNNEI. V gave up 6 bases and J gave up 7 bases; unmatched junction bases: 7. The CDR3 runs to 14 residues. The CDR3 DNA is TGTGCCAGCAGGGGACAGGGGGTTGCGGTGACCCAGTACTTC. Its translation: CASRGQGVAVTQYF.

The V gene is TRBV7-9, the J gene TRBJ2-1; a weak D match, TRBD1 (5 bases). The CDR3 totals 17 residues. Trimming shortened V by 1 base and J by 0 bases, and 13 bases separated the two germline ends. Germline V gene data show CDR1 as SEHNR and CDR2 as FQNEAQ (reference sequence). CDR3 nucleotides: TGTGCCAGCAGCTTAGGTAAAGGGGCTAGCTCCTACAATGAGCAGTTCTTC. It specifies CASSLGKGASSYNEQFF.

V gene TRBV27 combines with J gene TRBJ2-2; a possible D gene is TRBD1 (6 bases). The germline V gene has CDR1 MNHEY and CDR2 SMNVEV (reference sequence). The V and J ends lost 2 bases and 0 bases respectively, with 7 bases between them. This CDR3 region has 15 residues. The CDR3 protein is CASSLGQSNTGELFF. CDR3 nucleotides: TGTGCCAGCAGTTTAGGACAGTCGAACACCGGGGAGCTGTTTTTT.

The V call is TRBV15, the J call TRBJ2-5; TRBD2 matches at 7 bases. The V gene's germline CDR1 is LNHNV and CDR2 YYDKDF (reference sequence). This CDR3 is 16 amino acids long. V lost 4 bases to trimming and J lost 1 base; unmatched junction nucleotides: 9. The CDR3 DNA reads as TGTGCCACCAGCAATCTCATAGCGGGCCCCCAAGAGACCCAGTACTTC. This codes for CATSNLIAGPQETQYF.

The chain combines TRBV6-5 with TRBJ2-7; tentatively, D is TRBD1 (5 bases). Germline CDR1 is MNHEY and CDR2 is SVGAGI. Trimming shortened V by 11 bases and J by 2 bases, and 16 bases separated the two germline ends. CDR3 length: 13 residues. The CDR3 sequence: CAVGALPTYEQYF. In DNA form, the CDR3 reads TGTGCCGTAGGGGCTCTCCCTACCTACGAGCAGTACTTC.

V and J are TRBV18 and TRBJ2-5, with D perhaps TRBD2 (6 bases). This CDR3 contains 15 residues. Germline CDR1 reads KGHSH; CDR2 reads LQKENI. Deletions cut 4 bases from V and 0 bases from J, with 12 bases between. The CDR3 DNA follows: TGTGCCAGCTCACATATATCGGGAGACCAAGAGACCCAGTACTTC. Translating it yields CASSHISGDQETQYF.

This clone was detected only a few times. The V and J genes are TRBV19 and TRBJ2-2; 16 bases line up with TRBD2. The V gene's germline CDR1 is LNHDA and CDR2 SQIVND (reference sequence). This CDR3 is 14 amino acids long. J lost 13 bases, V lost 5 bases, and 4 bases had no gene match. CDR3 nucleotide sequence: TGTGCCAGTAGTTCCGGGACTAGCGGGAGGGTGCTGTTTTTT. It codes for CASSSGTSGRVLFF.

The rearrangement links TRBV27 to TRBJ2-5; a weak D match, TRBD1 (5 bases). The CDR3 is made up of 12 amino acids. The V end lost 5 bases, the J end lost 4 bases, and 8 bases lay between the germline ends. Germline CDR1 MNHEY, CDR2 SMNVEV (reference sequence). CDR3 nucleotides: TGTGCCAGCAGTCCTGGGGCAGAGACCCAGTACTTC. It translates to CASSPGAETQYF.